The clone carrying this T cell receptor beta chain has just one count. Its antigen is unknown. Per germline, CDR1 SGHVS and CDR2 FQNEAQ. The CDR3 contains 14 residues. With 6 bases removed from V and 0 bases from J, the gap between germline ends came to 9 bases. Time point denoted: pre-treatment sample, taken before nivolumab and TIL therapy. These data belong to a study of TIL therapy for anti-PD-1-resistant metastatic lung cancer. Study-level points and caveats: Infused TIL clonotypes partially replaced the baseline blood repertoire, then decayed over months.

The immunoSEQ assay was v3. This table comes from immunoSEQ multiplex PCR, and its TCRdb copy is limited to in-frame clones, with some not included. Found here are 50,000 to 70,000 clones, around 68% of them singletons; the top ten hold roughly 7.2%. The rearrangement uses TRBV7-8 and TRBJ1-3, with unresolved D. Source: blood, taken at baseline. This clonotype was obtained from a person aged 25 to 79 with non-small cell lung cancer. CDR3 sequence (DNA): TGTGCCAGCAGGTTGGGAAACTCTGGAAACACCATATATTTT. This encodes CASRLGNSGNTIYF.